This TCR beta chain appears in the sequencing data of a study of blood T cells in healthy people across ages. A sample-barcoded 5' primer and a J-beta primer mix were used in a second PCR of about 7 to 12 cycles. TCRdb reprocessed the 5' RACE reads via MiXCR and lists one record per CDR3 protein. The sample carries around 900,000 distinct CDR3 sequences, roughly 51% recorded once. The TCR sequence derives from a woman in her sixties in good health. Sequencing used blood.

CDR3 sequence reads: CASSPVLRYEQYF. For the CDR3, the DNA is TGTGCCAGCAGTCCTGTTCTCAGATACGAGCAGTACTTC. The genes are TRBV6-2 or TRBV6-3 and TRBJ2-7; D is unclear. The germline V and J ends were trimmed by 5 bases and 4 bases, with 12 bases remaining between them. Germline V gene data show CDR1 as MNHEY and CDR2 as SVGEGT. The CDR3 length is 13 residues.